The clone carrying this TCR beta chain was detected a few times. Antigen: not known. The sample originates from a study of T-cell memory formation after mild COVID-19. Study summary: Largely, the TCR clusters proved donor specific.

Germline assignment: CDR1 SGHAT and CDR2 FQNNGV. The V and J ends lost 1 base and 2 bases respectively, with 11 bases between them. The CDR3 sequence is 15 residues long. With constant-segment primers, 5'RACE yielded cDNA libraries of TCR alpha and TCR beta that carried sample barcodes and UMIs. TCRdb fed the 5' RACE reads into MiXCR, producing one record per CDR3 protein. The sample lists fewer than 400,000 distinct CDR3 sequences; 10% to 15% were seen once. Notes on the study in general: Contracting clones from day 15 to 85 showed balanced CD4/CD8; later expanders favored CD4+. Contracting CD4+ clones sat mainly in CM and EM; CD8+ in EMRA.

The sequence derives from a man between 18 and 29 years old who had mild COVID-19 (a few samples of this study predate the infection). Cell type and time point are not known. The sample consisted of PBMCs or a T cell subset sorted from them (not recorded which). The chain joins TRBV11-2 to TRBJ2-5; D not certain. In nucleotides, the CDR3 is TGTGCCAGCAGCTTAGGTTTTGGCCTGCAAGAGACCCAGTACTTC. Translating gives CASSLGFGLQETQYF.